This TCR beta chain was sequenced during a study of blood T cell repertoires in COVID-19. Across the study: Both acute and convalescent COVID-19 samples were obtained from the United States, Italy and Spain. From T cells, B-cell-depleted T cells, or PBMCs came the material, which was cDNA or gDNA.

Per the study methods: The authors estimated nucleated cell counts from reference gene primer amplification. Profiled with immunoSEQ multiplex PCR; TCRdb holds only in-frame clones, not every one. V and J calls and clone size are copied from that table; D and trimming were computed from the DNA. There are about 80,000 clones in the sample; about four fifths occur only once, and about 9% lies in the top ten. The CDR3 consists of 15 residues. Germline-derived CDR1 and CDR2 are LGHDT and YNNKEL (reference sequence). V lost 4 bases to trimming and J lost 3 bases, with 12 bases between them. The specimen sequenced was peripheral blood. J is TRBJ2-2 and V is TRBV3-1 (or the pseudogene TRBV3-2); D is ambiguous. This TCR was recovered from a human donor in a cohort sampled during active COVID-19. CDR3 loop: CASSPEQLDTGELFF. CDR3 coding DNA: TGTGCCAGCAGCCCGGAACAGCTTGACACCGGGGAGCTGTTTTTT.